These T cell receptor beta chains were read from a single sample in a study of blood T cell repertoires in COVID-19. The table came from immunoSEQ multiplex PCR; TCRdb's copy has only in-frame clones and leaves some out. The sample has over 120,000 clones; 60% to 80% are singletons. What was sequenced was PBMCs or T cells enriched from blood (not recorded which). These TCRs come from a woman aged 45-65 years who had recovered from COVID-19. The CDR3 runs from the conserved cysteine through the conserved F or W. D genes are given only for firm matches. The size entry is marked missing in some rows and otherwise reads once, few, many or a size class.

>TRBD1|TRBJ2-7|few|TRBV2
TGTGCCACCCGACAGGGGGGGGACGAGCAGTACTTC
CATRQGGDEQYF
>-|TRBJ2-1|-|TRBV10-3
TGTGCCATCAGTAAGACAGATTACAATGAGCAGTTCTTC
CAISKTDYNEQFF
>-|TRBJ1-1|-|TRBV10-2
TGCGCCAGCAGTGAGACCCGAGATGCTTTCTTT
CASSETRDAFF
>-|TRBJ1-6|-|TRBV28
TGTGCCAGCAGTCGTCGAGTAAGCTCTAATTCACCCCTCCACTTT
CASSRRVSSNSPLHF
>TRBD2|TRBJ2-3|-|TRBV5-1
TGCGCCAGCAGCTTACCGGGGGGGTTAGAGGCAGATACGCAGTATTTT
CASSLPGGLEADTQYF
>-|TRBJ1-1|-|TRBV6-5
TGTGCCAGCACGCGACAGAGATTGGGGTACACTGAAGCTTTCTTT
CASTRQRLGYTEAFF
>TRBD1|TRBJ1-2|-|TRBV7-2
TGTGCCAGCAGCAGACAGGGGGCTAATGGCTACACCTTC
CASSRQGANGYTF
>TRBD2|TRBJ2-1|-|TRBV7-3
TGTGCCAGCAGCTCAACTAGCGGGACTTTTAATGAGCAGTTCTTC
CASSSTSGTFNEQFF
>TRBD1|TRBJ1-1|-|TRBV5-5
TGTGCCAGCAGCTTACGGGACAGCGGTGAAGCTTTCTTT
CASSLRDSGEAFF
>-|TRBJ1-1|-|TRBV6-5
TGTGCCAGCAGTCAACCCCGGGATTTATCTTCTGCTTTCTTT
CASSQPRDLSSAFF
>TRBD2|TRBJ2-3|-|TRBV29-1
TGCAGCGTTCACCTTAGCGGGAGGGCCCGAGTAGATACGCAGTATTTT
CSVHLSGRARVDTQYF
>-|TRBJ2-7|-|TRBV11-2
TGTGCCAGCAGCTTCGAGGGAGGAATCGGCTACGAGCAGTACTTC
CASSFEGGIGYEQYF
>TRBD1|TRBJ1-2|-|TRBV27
TGTGCCAGCAGTTTACAGGGGGACTATGGCTACACCTTC
CASSLQGDYGYTF
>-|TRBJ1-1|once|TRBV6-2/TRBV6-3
TGTGCCAGCAGTTTCGTACAGTTGAACACTGAAGCTTTCTTT
CASSFVQLNTEAFF
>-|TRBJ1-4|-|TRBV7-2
TGTGCCAGCAGCCTAATCTGGGGGCTGAAAGAAAAACTGTTTTTT
CASSLIWGLKEKLFF
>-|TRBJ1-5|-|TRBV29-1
TGCAGCGTTGAAGGAGTTGGGCCCAAATTCAATCAGCCCCAGCATTTT
CSVEGVGPKFNQPQHF
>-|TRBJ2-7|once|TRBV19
TGTGCCAGTAGTATTGCAGGGCTCTCCTACGAGCAGTACTTC
CASSIAGLSYEQYF
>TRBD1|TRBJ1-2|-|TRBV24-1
TGTGCCACCAAGCCGACACGAGGGGGCGTAAGCTATGGCTACACCTTC
CATKPTRGGVSYGYTF
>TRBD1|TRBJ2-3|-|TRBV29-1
TGCAGCGTAGGACAGGGTCGAACGAATACGCAGTATTTT
CSVGQGRTNTQYF
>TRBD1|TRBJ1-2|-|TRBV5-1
TGCGCCAGCAGCCCACGTGGGGGACAGGGCGGGTATGGCTACACCTTC
CASSPRGGQGGYGYTF
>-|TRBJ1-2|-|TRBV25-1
TGTGCCAGCAGTCTTGTAGGGGACTATGGCTACACCTTC
CASSLVGDYGYTF
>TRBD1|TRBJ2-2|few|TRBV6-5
TGTGCCAGCAGGGGGACAGGGAACACCGGGGAGCTGTTTTTT
CASRGTGNTGELFF
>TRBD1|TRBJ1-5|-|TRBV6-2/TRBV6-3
TGTGCCAGCAGTTACCCCCGGGACAGTCATCAGCCCCAGCATTTT
CASSYPRDSHQPQHF
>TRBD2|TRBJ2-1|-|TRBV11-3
TGTGCCAGCAGCTTATTGGGCGGGGGTTACAATGAGCAGTTCTTC
CASSLLGGGYNEQFF
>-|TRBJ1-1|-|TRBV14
TGTGCCAGCAGCCAACGGGCAGGGATGGGCACTGAAGCTTTCTTT
CASSQRAGMGTEAFF
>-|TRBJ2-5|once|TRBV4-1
TGCGCCAGCAGCCAAACACTTGGGGCTATACGGGAGACCCAGTACTTC
CASSQTLGAIRETQYF
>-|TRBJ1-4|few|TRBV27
TGTGCCAGCAGTTCCTTCGTCCGGGGGGAAAAACTGTTTTTT
CASSSFVRGEKLFF
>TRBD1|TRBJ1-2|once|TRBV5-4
TGTGCCAGCAGTCCCGGGACAGCCCGCTATGGCTACACCTTC
CASSPGTARYGYTF
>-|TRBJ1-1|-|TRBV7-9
TGTGCCAGCAGCTTCTCCGGGGGATTAGGCACTGAAGCTTTCTTT
CASSFSGGLGTEAFF
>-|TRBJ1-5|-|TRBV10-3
TGTGCCATCAGTGAGTACCCGACAGGTTCGGGACAGCCCCAGCATTTT
CAISEYPTGSGQPQHF
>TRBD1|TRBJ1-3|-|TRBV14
TGTGCCAGCAGCCAAGATCTTGGGGGGACAGGGCCTCTGTCTCGAAACACCATATATTTT
CASSQDLGGTGPLSRNTIYF
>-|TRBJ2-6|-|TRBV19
TGTGCCAGTATGCACAGGACCCCCTGGGCCAACGTCCTGACTTTC
CASMHRTPWANVLTF
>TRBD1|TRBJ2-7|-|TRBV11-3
TGTGCCAGCAGCTCCAGGACAGGGGGGGCCGAGCAGTACTTC
CASSSRTGGAEQYF
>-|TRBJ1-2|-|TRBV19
TGTGCCAGTAGCGAACGTGGCTCTCCTAACTATGGCTACACCTTC
CASSERGSPNYGYTF
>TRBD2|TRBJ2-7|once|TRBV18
TGTGCCAGCTCACCAATGCTAGCGGGGCCCTCCTACGAGCAGTACTTC
CASSPMLAGPSYEQYF
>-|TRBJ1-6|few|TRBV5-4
TGTGCCAGCAGCTTGGACAGGGTTTATTCACCCCTCCACTTT
CASSLDRVYSPLHF
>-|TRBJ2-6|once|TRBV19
TGTGCCAGTAGTATTACCGGGAGCTCTGGGGCCAACGTCCTGACTTTC
CASSITGSSGANVLTF
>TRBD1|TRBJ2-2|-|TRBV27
TGTGCCAGCAGTTTTACTCGGACAGGGGGCTCCGGGGAGCTGTTTTTT
CASSFTRTGGSGELFF
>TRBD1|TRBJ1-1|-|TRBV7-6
TGTGCCAGCAGCTTAGCGCGGGACAGCAACACTGAAGCTTTCTTT
CASSLARDSNTEAFF
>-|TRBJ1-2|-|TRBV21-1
TGTGCCAGCAGCATGTACAGGGAAGGGAGGGCGAACTATGGCTACACCTTC
CASSMYREGRANYGYTF
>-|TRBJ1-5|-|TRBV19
TGTGCCAGTAGTATATTTATTTCGGACACTCATCAGCCCCAGCATTTT
CASSIFISDTHQPQHF
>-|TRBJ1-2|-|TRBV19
TGTGCCAGCTCAGACTACTTTAACTATGGCTACACCTTC
CASSDYFNYGYTF
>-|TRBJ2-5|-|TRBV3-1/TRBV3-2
TGTGCCAGCAGCCTCCTCCGGGACTTAGAGACCCAGTACTTC
CASSLLRDLETQYF
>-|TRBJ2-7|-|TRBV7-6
TGTGCCAGCAGCTCGCCGGCGGGCTCCTACGAGCAGTACTTC
CASSSPAGSYEQYF
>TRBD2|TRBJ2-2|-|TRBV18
TGTGCCAGCTCGTCGACAGCGGGGGTCACCGGGGAGCTGTTTTTT
CASSSTAGVTGELFF
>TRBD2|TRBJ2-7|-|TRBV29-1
TGCAGCGTTGAACTACCTAGCGGGGGGCCAAGGTACGAGCAGTACTTC
CSVELPSGGPRYEQYF
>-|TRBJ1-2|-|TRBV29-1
TGCAGCGCCCGCGCGGGGAACTATGGCTACACCTTC
CSARAGNYGYTF
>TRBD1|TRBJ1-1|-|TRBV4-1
TGCGCCAGCAGCAGCCGGGACAGTAACACTGAAGCTTTCTTT
CASSSRDSNTEAFF
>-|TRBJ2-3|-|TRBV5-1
TGCGCCAGCGTCGGAGGATCCGATAGCACAGATACGCAGTATTTT
CASVGGSDSTDTQYF
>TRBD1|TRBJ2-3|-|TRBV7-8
TGTGCCAGCAGCAAGACAGGGGGCCATTACACAGATACGCAGTATTTT
CASSKTGGHYTDTQYF
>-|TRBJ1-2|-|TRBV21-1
TGTGCCAGCAGCGCACACCCCGAAGGCTACACCTTC
CASSAHPEGYTF
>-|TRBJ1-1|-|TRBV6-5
TGTGCCAGCAGGCTAAACGTTGGGCCCAACACTGAAGCTTTCTTT
CASRLNVGPNTEAFF
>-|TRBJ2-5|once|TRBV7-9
TGTGCCAGCAGCGCCGTGACTAGCCAAGAGACCCAGTACTTC
CASSAVTSQETQYF